Listed here are 32 T cell receptor beta chains from one sample, sequenced in a study of blood T cell repertoires in COVID-19. Measured with immunoSEQ multiplex PCR; TCRdb has only the in-frame clones, and not every one. Of about 250,000 clones in the sample, nearly 90% were seen once. Sequenced material: peripheral blood. The origin of the receptors is a young man with active or convalescent COVID-19.

V usage is TRBV3-1 (or the pseudogene TRBV3-2) and J usage is TRBJ2-7; D may be TRBD2 (5 bases). V was cut by 1 base and J by 6 bases, with 10 bases left in between. Per the germline V gene, CDR1 is LGHDT and CDR2 is YNNKEL (reference sequence). This CDR3 is built from 13 residues. CDR3 residues: CASSQARGGEQYF. Here the CDR3 DNA reads TGTGCCAGCAGCCAAGCCCGGGGTGGCGAGCAGTACTTC.

This chain connects TRBV11-3 to TRBJ2-3, with D perhaps TRBD2 (5 bases). The V gene lost 1 base and the J gene lost 4 bases, with 15 bases spanning the gap. This CDR3 has 16 amino acids. CDR1 and CDR2 (germline): SGHNT, YENEEA. CDR3 nucleotides: TGTGCCAGCAGCTTAGGTGGGCGTGAGGGTGCAGATACGCAGTATTTT. Amino acid sequence: CASSLGGREGADTQYF.

The gene calls are TRBV29-1 and TRBJ2-3, with TRBD1 matching over 10 bases. Trimming cost V 4 bases and J 6 bases; bases outside gene matches: 10. Germline V gene sequence: CDR1 SQVTM, CDR2 ANQGSEA. This CDR3 region has 15 residues. CDR3 DNA: TGCAGCGTTGGCGTATGGGGACAGGGGCCCGATACGCAGTATTTT. It yields the protein CSVGVWGQGPDTQYF.

The V call is TRBV18, the J call TRBJ2-7, with D possibly matching TRBD2 (5 bases). The germline CDR1 and CDR2 sequences are KGHSH and LQKENI. The V end was cut by 6 bases, the J end by 6 bases, with 18 bases between. The CDR3 is 14 residues long. The chain's CDR3 is CASSPTPGGLEQYF. As DNA, the CDR3 is TGTGCCAGCTCTCCCACCCCAGGCGGGCTCGAGCAGTACTTC. Supplemented by reference TRBV18 and TRBJ2-7, the full variable domain reads NAGVMQNPRHLVRRRGQEARLRCSPMKGHSHVYWYRQLPEEGLKFMVYLQKENIIDESGMPKERFSAEFPKEGPSILRIQQVVRGDSAAYFCASSPTPGGLEQYFGPGTRLTVT.

The gene calls are TRBV7-6 and TRBJ2-5; 7 positions match TRBD1. Per germline, CDR1 SGHVS and CDR2 FNYEAQ. This CDR3 region has 16 residues. J was trimmed by 5 bases and V by 1 base; bases with no gene match: 10. CDR3 in amino acids: CASSLDRQGGSETQYF. The CDR3 DNA follows: TGTGCCAGCAGCTTAGATCGACAGGGCGGGTCGGAGACCCAGTACTTC.

The chain couples TRBV3-1 (or the pseudogene TRBV3-2) to TRBJ2-7; tentatively, D is TRBD1 (5 bases). The CDR3 loop spans 17 amino acids. Germline-derived CDR1 and CDR2 are LGHDT and YNNKEL (reference sequence). V lost 3 bases, J lost 3 bases, and 21 bases lay in between. This CDR3 is CASSQTPVGRVVYEQYF. The CDR3 DNA follows: TGTGCCAGCAGCCAGACCCCCGTCGGCAGGGTGGTCTACGAGCAGTACTTC.

The genes are TRBV5-5 and TRBJ1-2; D remains ambiguous. Looked up from germline, CDR1 is SGHKS and CDR2 is YYEKEE (reference sequence). Between the trimmed V and J ends, which lost 0 bases and 2 bases, there was a span of 8 bases. The CDR3 runs 14 residues. The CDR3: CASSLVAPNYGYTF. The CDR3 DNA reads as TGTGCCAGCAGCTTGGTGGCACCAAACTATGGCTACACCTTC.

The genes are TRBV19 and TRBJ1-5; D ambiguous. The V gene's germline CDR1 is LNHDA and CDR2 SQIVND (reference sequence). CDR3 length: 15 residues. With 1 base removed from V and 5 bases from J, the gap between germline ends came to 12 bases. In DNA form, the CDR3 reads TGTGCCAGTAGTATAGGGCCCTCACGTTATCAGCCCCAGCATTTT. As protein: CASSIGPSRYQPQHF.

CDR3 sequence (DNA): TGCGCCAGCAGCCAAGGGACTAGCGGGGGCACAGATACGCAGTATTTT. It encodes CASSQGTSGGTDTQYF. The gene calls are TRBV4-3 and TRBJ2-3; 12 positions match TRBD2. The trim removed 1 base at V and 1 base at J, leaving 0 bases unmatched. The CDR3 totals 16 residues. The germline CDR1 and CDR2 sequences are LGHNA and YSLEER.

The V gene is TRBV5-6, the J gene TRBJ2-1, with 15 nucleotides matching TRBD2. CDR3 size: 16 residues. Germline values: CDR1 SGHDT, CDR2 YYEEEE. V was clipped by 3 bases and J by 6 bases; unmatched bases: 4. The CDR3 coding sequence is TGTGCCAGCAGCTCTGGACTAGCGGGGGGGCTCAATGAGCAGTTCTTC. Translating it yields CASSSGLAGGLNEQFF.

V and J are TRBV11-2 and TRBJ2-3; TRBD2 might be the D (7 bases). This CDR3 spans 16 amino acids. V gave up 1 base and J gave up 5 bases, with 16 bases separating them. The germline V gene has CDR1 SGHAT and CDR2 FQNNGV. CDR3 loop: CASSLVGGRLGDTQYF. Written as DNA, the CDR3 is TGTGCCAGCAGCTTAGTGGGGGGGCGTCTCGGAGATACGCAGTATTTT. Full variable domain (missing parts from reference TRBV11-2 and TRBJ2-3): EAGVAQSPRYKIIEKRQSVAFWCNPISGHATLYWYQQILGQGPKLLIQFQNNGVVDDSQLPKDRFSAERLKGVDSTLKIQPAKLEDSAVYLCASSLVGGRLGDTQYFGPGTRLTVL.

This clone was recorded a few times. CDR3 nucleotide sequence: TGCAGCGTAGGGACAGGGGCCGGGGAGACCCAGTACTTC. It is translated as CSVGTGAGETQYF. V usage is TRBV29-1 and J usage is TRBJ2-5, with 10 bases aligning to TRBD1. The CDR3 spans 13 residues. Germline CDR1 and CDR2: SQVTM and ANQGSEA. V gave up 6 bases and J gave up 5 bases; unmatched junction bases: 6.

The CDR3 protein is CATSDARGTDTQYF. CDR3 nucleotides: TGTGCCACCAGTGATGCGCGGGGCACAGATACGCAGTATTTT. The chain uses TRBV24-1 and TRBJ2-3, with D tentatively TRBD2 (5 bases). Trimming removed 3 bases from V and 1 base from J, with 7 bases in between. Germline V gives CDR1 KGHDR, CDR2 SFDVKD. CDR3 length: 14 residues.

This chain connects TRBV28 to TRBJ2-1; 9 bases match TRBD2. Per germline, CDR1 MDHEN and CDR2 SYDVKM. The CDR3 has 15 amino acids. V was clipped by 2 bases and J by 5 bases; unmatched bases: 4. This CDR3 is CASSLQTSGNNEQFF. The CDR3 DNA reads as TGTGCCAGCAGTTTACAGACTAGCGGAAACAATGAGCAGTTCTTC.

V usage is TRBV24-1 and J usage is TRBJ2-3, with 14 bases that match TRBD2. V shed 2 bases and J 1 base; nucleotides not matched to a gene: 4. The CDR3 extends over 18 amino acids. The germline V gene encodes CDR1 KGHDR and CDR2 SFDVKD. The CDR3 bases are TGTGCCACCAGTGATTCGCCGGGACTAGCGGGGGGCACAGATACGCAGTATTTT. Protein sequence: CATSDSPGLAGGTDTQYF.

V usage is TRBV9 and J usage is TRBJ2-7; maybe TRBD1 (7 bases). The CDR3 has 15 amino acids. Trimming removed 3 bases from V and 2 bases from J, with 15 bases in between. Looked up from germline, CDR1 is SGDLS and CDR2 is YYNGEE. The CDR3 protein is CASSASGGQAYEQYF. In nucleotides, the CDR3 is TGTGCCAGCAGCGCATCAGGGGGGCAGGCCTACGAGCAGTACTTC.

In its sample, this clone was seen a few times. V gene TRBV11-1 combines with J gene TRBJ2-1; 7 nucleotides agree with TRBD1. The CDR3 has 13 residues. Trimming at V came to 8 bases and at J to 5 bases, leaving 6 bases not matched to a gene. Germline assignment: CDR1 SGHAT and CDR2 FQDESV (reference sequence). Written as DNA, the CDR3 is TGTGCCAGCCGATTTACAGGGGACAATGAGCAGTTCTTC. It codes for CASRFTGDNEQFF.

The chain employs TRBV5-1 and TRBJ2-7, with TRBD1 matching over 7 bases. The CDR3 has 15 residues. In germline, CDR1 is SGHRS, CDR2 YFSETQ. V lost 1 base, J lost 1 base, and 5 bases stayed unmatched. The CDR3 DNA follows: TGCGCCAGCAGCTTGTTCCAGGGGGTATCCTACGAGCAGTACTTC. This codes for CASSLFQGVSYEQYF.

The rearrangement uses TRBV15 and TRBJ2-5, with 7 bases aligning to TRBD1. Germline values: CDR1 LNHNV, CDR2 YYDKDF (reference sequence). The CDR3 runs to 14 residues. V lost 3 bases to trimming and J lost 0 bases; unmatched junction nucleotides: 1. The CDR3 DNA reads as TGTGCCACCAGCAGCAGGGGGTACCAAGAGACCCAGTACTTC. As protein: CATSSRGYQETQYF.

The rearrangement links TRBV29-1 to TRBJ2-7; D might be TRBD1 (6 bases). V lost 6 bases, J lost 0 bases, and 12 bases lay in between. The CDR3 spans 13 residues. Germline-derived CDR1 and CDR2 are SQVTM and ANQGSEA. The CDR3 DNA reads as TGCAGCGTGACGGGACAACACTCCTACGAGCAGTACTTC. Translating it yields CSVTGQHSYEQYF.

The chain joins TRBV30 to TRBJ1-2, with a weak D call TRBD1 (6 bases). The germline V gene has CDR1 GTSNPN and CDR2 SVGIG (reference sequence). Trimming removed 1 base from V and 1 base from J, with 16 bases in between. The CDR3 is 16 residues long. As DNA, the CDR3 is TGTGCCTGGAGTGCCCGGCGGGGGGCGGTTAACTATGGCTACACCTTC. Protein product: CAWSARRGAVNYGYTF.

The chain carries TRBV27 and TRBJ2-1; 9 nucleotides align to TRBD1. Trimming took 8 bases from V and 0 from J; bases not matched to a gene: 2. CDR1 and CDR2 from the germline V gene are MNHEY and SMNVEV (reference sequence). The CDR3 loop spans 14 amino acids. The CDR3 sequence: CASGDRASYNEQFF. The CDR3 nucleotides are TGTGCCAGCGGGGACAGGGCCTCCTACAATGAGCAGTTCTTC.

There are a few counts of this clone. This chain links TRBV11-3 with TRBJ2-1; perhaps TRBD1 as D (5 bases). CDR1 SGHNT and CDR2 YENEEA come from the germline V gene. The length of the CDR3 is 13 residues. V was clipped by 3 bases and J by 3 bases, with 6 bases between them. The CDR3 sequence: CASSLDNYNEQFF. The DNA of the CDR3 is TGTGCCAGCAGCTTGGACAACTACAATGAGCAGTTCTTC. The entire variable domain, with the rest obtained from reference TRBV11-3 and TRBJ2-1, is as follows: EAGVVQSPRYKIIEKKQPVAFWCNPISGHNTLYWYLQNLGQGPELLIRYENEEAVDDSQLPKDRFSAERLKGVDSTLKIQPAELGDSAVYLCASSLDNYNEQFFGPGTRLTVL.

Concerning this clone itself: The germline gene is not matched at one end of the junction; a read error may be the cause. The chain joins TRBV6-1 to TRBJ1-3, with 8 bases that match TRBD1. Germline V gene data show CDR1 as MNHNS and CDR2 as SASEGT. This CDR3 spans 13 amino acids. The CDR3 reads CASSEGRTRTGSF. The CDR3 bases are TGTGCCAGCAGTGAAGGGAGGACCCGGACAGGGAGTTTT.

The genes are TRBV20-1 and TRBJ1-1; 7 bases are shared with TRBD1. This CDR3 spans 11 amino acids. Germline CDR1 and CDR2: DFQATT and SNEGSKA (reference sequence). J was trimmed by 6 bases and V by 8 bases; bases with no gene match: 6. The CDR3 sequence: CSPPTGPEAFF. In DNA form, the CDR3 reads TGCAGTCCGCCGACAGGGCCTGAAGCTTTCTTT.

The chain employs TRBV9 and TRBJ1-5; no definite D call. V lost 0 bases and J lost 7, with 8 bases in between. The CDR3 covers 13 residues. The germline CDR1 and CDR2 sequences are SGDLS and YYNGEE. CDR3 protein: CASSVDSEQPQHF. CDR3 coding DNA: TGTGCCAGCAGCGTAGATTCGGAGCAGCCCCAGCATTTT. The whole variable domain, remainder taken from reference TRBV9 and TRBJ1-5, is DSGVTQTPKHLITATGQRVTLRCSPRSGDLSVYWYQQSLDQGLQFLIQYYNGEERAKGNILERFSAQQFPDLHSELNLSSLELGDSALYFCASSVDSEQPQHFGDGTRLSIL.

This clone was recorded only once. This chain links TRBV28 with TRBJ1-5, with unresolved D. The CDR3 is made up of 16 amino acids. CDR1 and CDR2 from the germline V gene are MDHEN and SYDVKM. The V gene lost 6 bases and the J gene lost 4 bases, with 19 bases spanning the gap. The CDR3 DNA is TGTGCCAGCAGGGGCGAGCGGGCAATAGGTAATCAGCCCCAGCATTTT. It codes for CASRGERAIGNQPQHF.

This chain uses TRBV12-5 with TRBJ1-1; 8 nucleotides line up with TRBD1. CDR3 size: 16 residues. Germline loops: CDR1 LGHNT, CDR2 FRNRAP. J lost 3 bases, V lost 3 bases, and 9 bases had no gene match. CDR3 nucleotides: TGTGCTAGTGGTTTTACCCAGGGGGCGCGGGACACTGAAGCTTTCTTT. Amino acids: CASGFTQGARDTEAFF.

The chain joins TRBV9 to TRBJ1-2; maybe TRBD1 (5 bases). The germline gives CDR1 SGDLS, CDR2 YYNGEE. The CDR3 is 15 amino acids. Trimming shortened V by 0 bases and J by 2 bases, and 11 bases separated the two germline ends. CDR3 nucleotide sequence: TGTGCCAGCAGCGTAGAGGTAAGGGGAAACTATGGCTACACCTTC. It specifies CASSVEVRGNYGYTF.

The chain links TRBV7-2 to TRBJ2-7; 7 bases match TRBD1. From germline, CDR1 is SGHTA and CDR2 FQGNSA. The ends lost 4 bases at V and 1 base at J; junction bases unmatched: 7. This CDR3 spans 15 amino acids. This CDR3 reads CASSSQTGISYEQYF. The CDR3 DNA is TGTGCCAGCAGCTCACAGACAGGGATATCCTACGAGCAGTACTTC.

The V call is TRBV19, the J call TRBJ1-5; tentative D call: TRBD1 (6 bases). Germline values: CDR1 LNHDA, CDR2 SQIVND (reference sequence). The CDR3 sequence is 15 residues long. Deletions cut 9 bases from V and 0 bases from J, with 15 bases between. Here the CDR3 reads CASRTQGSSNQPQHF. The CDR3 DNA follows: TGTGCCAGCCGTACCCAGGGGTCTAGCAATCAGCCCCAGCATTTT.

There are a few counts of this clone. The V and J genes are TRBV18 and TRBJ1-2, with a tentative D call TRBD1 (5 bases). Trimming left V 4 bases short and J 1 base short, with 19 bases between. CDR3 size: 17 residues. Germline loops: CDR1 KGHSH, CDR2 LQKENI. This chain's CDR3 is CASSRGVISSDNYGYTF. The DNA of the CDR3 is TGTGCCAGCTCACGGGGGGTTATATCCAGTGATAACTATGGCTACACCTTC.